A selection of T cell receptor beta chains follows, all from one sample in a study of PD-1 blockade in classical Hodgkin lymphoma. The protocol was immunoSEQ multiplex PCR, while the TCRdb copy is restricted to in-frame clones and leaves out a portion. The table lists 70,000 or so clones, 93% of them singletons. The material sequenced was peripheral blood mononuclear cells (PBMCs). The receptors were sampled from a human donor with classical Hodgkin lymphoma. Each CDR3 is given with its conserved first and last residue. The order of the fields is clone size, V gene, D gene, J gene, CDR3 DNA, CDR3 protein. The D gene is left open where the match is weak. The size of a clone is reported for some rows only, either as once, few or many, or as a class for expanded clones.

NA	TRBV30	TRBD2	TRBJ2-7	TGTGCCTGGAGGGGGGACTACCTCTCTCTGGAGCAGTACTTC	CAWRGDYLSLEQYF
NA	TRBV7-3	NA	TRBJ2-2	TGTGCCAGCAGTTCCGTGGGCGGGGAGCTGTTTTTT	CASSSVGGELFF
NA	TRBV5-1	NA	TRBJ1-6	TGCGCCAGCAGCCGGGAAATGAAAAATTCACCCCTCCACTTT	CASSREMKNSPLHF
NA	TRBV7-2	TRBD2	TRBJ2-5	TGTGCCAGCAGCTTGACTAGCCCCTGGGAGACCCAGTACTTC	CASSLTSPWETQYF
few	TRBV7-9	NA	TRBJ2-7	TGTGCCAGCAGCTTTACGGGGCTGCAAGAGCAGTACTTC	CASSFTGLQEQYF
NA	TRBV6-5	NA	TRBJ1-1	TGTGCCAGCAGGCACAGATACACTGAAGCTTTCTTT	CASRHRYTEAFF
NA	TRBV12-5	TRBD1	TRBJ2-2	TGTGCTAGTGGTTTGCTACGGGCAGGGGGTCGCCTGACCGGGGAGCTGTTTTTT	CASGLLRAGGRLTGELFF
few	TRBV6-1	NA	TRBJ1-5	TGTGCCAGCAGTGAGGGACCCGCCAGCAATCAGCCCCAGCATTTT	CASSEGPASNQPQHF
NA	TRBV10-2	NA	TRBJ2-3	TGCGCCAGCAGGGGGACGCCACGGCGTCCAGATACGCAGTATTTT	CASRGTPRRPDTQYF
NA	TRBV27	NA	TRBJ2-3	TGTGCCAGCAGAGGGGGGACCACAGATACGCAGTATTTT	CASRGGTTDTQYF
NA	TRBV10-2	TRBD1	TRBJ1-2	TGCGCCAGCAGTGAAGGAGGGGACAGGCCGTCCGCGTTC	CASSEGGDRPSAF
once	TRBV28	NA	TRBJ1-1	TGTGCCAGCAGTTACGGGAGGTTAGAGAACACTGAAGCTTTCTTT	CASSYGRLENTEAFF
NA	TRBV28	TRBD1	TRBJ1-4	TGTGCCAGCAGTCCATACAGGGGTTATAATGAAAAACTGTTTTTT	CASSPYRGYNEKLFF
NA	TRBV6-6	NA	TRBJ2-1	TGTGCCAGCGCAGGGGCTAGCAGATACAATGAGCAGTTCTTC	CASAGASRYNEQFF
NA	TRBV7-2	NA	TRBJ2-5	TGTGCCAGCAGCCTAACTAGGGCAGGAGAGACCCAGTACTTC	CASSLTRAGETQYF
NA	TRBV2	NA	TRBJ1-4	TGTGCCATCAGGGATGTACGGACAAATGAAAAACTGTTTTTT	CAIRDVRTNEKLFF
NA	TRBV10-3	NA	TRBJ2-7	TGTGCCATCAGAACGGACAGCGCCCTCGAGCAGTACTTC	CAIRTDSALEQYF
NA	TRBV18	NA	TRBJ1-5	TGTGCCAGCTCACCGGACAATAATCAGCCCCAGCATTTT	CASSPDNNQPQHF
NA	TRBV11-1	NA	TRBJ2-1	TGTGCCAGCAGCTTAGTAGGTGATAATGAGCAGTTCTTC	CASSLVGDNEQFF
NA	TRBV18	NA	TRBJ2-7	TGTGCCAGCTCGCCGGACGGACAGCACTACGAGCAGTACTTC	CASSPDGQHYEQYF
NA	TRBV19	NA	TRBJ2-7	TGTGCCAGTAGTACAGGGGGGAAAAACGAGCAGTACTTC	CASSTGGKNEQYF
NA	TRBV9	NA	TRBJ2-7	TGTGCCAGCAGCCCTCGACTCCAACCCTACGAGCAGTACTTC	CASSPRLQPYEQYF